A single sample is the source of the 22 T cell receptor beta chains below, sequenced in a study of PD-1 blockade in classical Hodgkin lymphoma. Libraries were prepared by immunoSEQ multiplex PCR; TCRdb keeps only in-frame clonotypes and omits some of them. The data show fewer than 25,000 clones, roughly three quarters seen once. Relapse was seen in all patients after autologous stem cell transplantation, and brentuximab vedotin exposure was variable. The sample in question was peripheral blood mononuclear cells (PBMCs), obtained at baseline. These receptors originate from a human donor with classical Hodgkin lymphoma.

This rearrangement joins TRBV29-1 to TRBJ1-1; D perhaps matches TRBD1 (5 bases). With 1 base removed from V and 4 bases from J, the gap between germline ends came to 13 bases. In germline, CDR1 is SQVTM, CDR2 ANQGSEA. The CDR3 spans 14 residues. CDR3 residues: CSVEARARGTEAFF. For the CDR3, the DNA is TGCAGCGTTGAAGCCAGGGCGAGAGGCACTGAAGCTTTCTTT.

The rearrangement joins TRBV7-3 to TRBJ2-1; 8 bases align to TRBD1. The CDR3 totals 15 residues. The germline CDR1 and CDR2 sequences are SGHTA and FQGTGA. The V gene end was trimmed by 5 bases and the J gene end by 4 bases; junction bases not matched to a gene: 7. Here the CDR3 reads CASSPQGQEYNEQFF. CDR3 bases: TGTGCCAGCAGCCCACAGGGACAGGAGTACAATGAGCAGTTCTTC.

The gene calls are TRBV5-1 and TRBJ2-2, with unresolved D. V was shortened by 0 bases and J by 2 bases, with 8 bases between the two germline ends. The CDR3 totals 15 residues. Germline V gene sequence: CDR1 SGHRS, CDR2 YFSETQ. CDR3 loop: CASSLAIGNTGELFF. The CDR3 DNA reads as TGCGCCAGCAGCTTGGCCATAGGTAACACCGGGGAGCTGTTTTTT. Looking up the rest from reference TRBV5-1 and TRBJ2-2 gives the full variable domain: KAGVTQTPRYLIKTRGQQVTLSCSPISGHRSVSWYQQTPGQGLQFLFEYFSETQRNKGNFPGRFSGRQFSNSRSEMNVSTLELGDSALYLCASSLAIGNTGELFFGEGSRLTVL.

The V gene is TRBV29-1, the J gene TRBJ1-1; 8 nucleotides line up with TRBD1. CDR3 length equals 12 residues. Germline-derived CDR1 and CDR2 are SQVTM and ANQGSEA. With 7 bases clipped from V and 5 bases from J, the junction kept 6 bases outside the gene matches. The CDR3 protein is CSALTGVTEAFF. CDR3 coding DNA: TGCAGCGCCCTGACAGGGGTAACTGAAGCTTTCTTT.

This clone appeared once. The chain has TRBV29-1 and TRBJ1-2, with TRBD1 matching 8 bases. Germline CDR1 is SQVTM and CDR2 is ANQGSEA. The junction had 17 bases not matched to a gene; V was cut back by 6 bases and J by 8 bases. CDR3 length equals 15 residues. CDR3 protein: CSVVAWTGRAQGYTF. CDR3 DNA: TGCAGCGTAGTCGCCTGGACAGGGAGGGCCCAGGGCTACACCTTC.

This chain uses TRBV4-3 with TRBJ2-2; 7 nucleotides match TRBD1. V was clipped by 0 bases and J by 7 bases; unmatched bases: 8. There are 16 residues in the CDR3. The V gene's germline CDR1 is LGHNA and CDR2 YSLEER. CDR3 amino acids: CASSQDLVTGFGELFF. Here the CDR3 DNA reads TGCGCCAGCAGCCAAGATCTTGTGACAGGGTTCGGGGAGCTGTTTTTT.

This rearrangement joins TRBV11-1 to TRBJ2-5; the D call may be TRBD1 or TRBD2 (5 bases each). V lost 3 bases to trimming and J lost 5 bases, with 13 bases between them. Germline V gene sequence: CDR1 SGHAT, CDR2 FQDESV (reference sequence). The CDR3 has 14 residues. DNA of the CDR3: TGTGCCAGCAGCTTGGGCAGGGAGCGGGAGACCCAGTACTTC. It codes for CASSLGRERETQYF.

J is TRBJ2-2 and V is TRBV7-6; 12 bases line up with TRBD2. Germline loops: CDR1 SGHVS, CDR2 FNYEAQ. CDR3 length: 16 amino acids. The trim removed 5 bases at V and 1 base at J, leaving 2 bases unmatched. Here the CDR3 reads CASSPTSGGNTGELFF. For the CDR3, the DNA is TGTGCCAGCAGCCCGACTAGCGGGGGGAACACCGGGGAGCTGTTTTTT. The whole variable domain, remainder taken from reference TRBV7-6 and TRBJ2-2, is GAGVSQSPRYKVTKRGQDVALRCDPISGHVSLYWYRQALGQGPEFLTYFNYEAQQDKSGLPNDRFSAERPEGSISTLTIQRTEQRDSAMYRCASSPTSGGNTGELFFGEGSRLTVL.

Remarks on this clone: An end of the junction differs from the germline gene, which may be a read error. The chain combines TRBV29-1 with TRBJ2-5, with 15 positions matching TRBD2. The CDR3 is made up of 16 amino acids. The germline CDR1 and CDR2 sequences are SQVTM and ANQGSEA. CDR3 residues: CSAPGLAGGSSYEQHF. CDR3 in DNA: TGCAGCGCACCGGGACTAGCGGGGGGTTCCTCCTACGAGCAGCACTTC.

The chain links TRBV15 to TRBJ2-7; maybe TRBD1 (5 bases). V lost 0 bases and J lost 3, with 15 bases in between. The CDR3 totals 16 residues. The germline V gene encodes CDR1 LNHNV and CDR2 YYDKDF (reference sequence). The CDR3 DNA follows: TGTGCCACCAGCAGAGATTTCAGGGAAGGGGACTACGAGCAGTACTTC. This codes for CATSRDFREGDYEQYF.

The V and J genes are TRBV28 and TRBJ1-5; no clear D. CDR1 and CDR2 (germline): MDHEN, SYDVKM. V was cut by 2 bases and J by 1 base, with 6 bases left in between. The CDR3 runs to 14 residues. The CDR3: CASSLRRSNQPQHF. The CDR3, as DNA: TGTGCCAGCAGTTTAAGACGGAGCAATCAGCCCCAGCATTTT.

The chain is built from TRBV14 and TRBJ2-5; D is ambiguous. The CDR3 loop spans 16 amino acids. Per germline, CDR1 SGHDN and CDR2 FVKESK. V shed 0 bases and J shed 0 bases, with 11 bases lying between them. CDR3 nucleotides: TGTGCCAGCAGCCAAGAGGTTACGCGCAACCAAGAGACCCAGTACTTC. It is translated as CASSQEVTRNQETQYF.

This rearrangement joins TRBV18 to TRBJ2-2; the match to TRBD2 covers 9 bases. Trimming took 8 bases from V and 8 from J; bases not matched to a gene: 9. Germline-derived CDR1 and CDR2 are KGHSH and LQKENI. This CDR3 contains 14 residues. CDR3 in amino acids: CASIAGAAEGELFF. The CDR3 nucleotides are TGTGCCAGCATAGCGGGGGCCGCCGAAGGGGAGCTGTTTTTT. The full variable domain, in which reference TRBV18 and TRBJ2-2 provide the parts outside the CDR3, is NAGVMQNPRHLVRRRGQEARLRCSPMKGHSHVYWYRQLPEEGLKFMVYLQKENIIDESGMPKERFSAEFPKEGPSILRIQQVVRGDSAAYFCASIAGAAEGELFFGEGSRLTVL.

CDR3 sequence reads: CASSRGLAGGPYTQYF. CDR3 nucleotides: TGTGCCAGTAGTAGGGGTCTAGCGGGGGGGCCATATACGCAGTATTTT. J is TRBJ2-3 and V is TRBV19; 12 bases agree with TRBD2. CDR1 is LNHDA and CDR2 is SQIVND in the germline V gene (reference sequence). The CDR3 length is 16 residues. With 4 bases clipped from V and 7 bases from J, the junction kept 9 bases outside the gene matches.

The chain couples TRBV28 to TRBJ1-2; 7 bases are a match to TRBD1. J lost 7 bases, V lost 4 bases, and 12 bases had no gene match. The CDR3 is 15 amino acids. Germline V gives CDR1 MDHEN, CDR2 SYDVKM. Here the CDR3 reads CASSSGGQWAVGYTF. The DNA for the CDR3 is TGTGCCAGCAGTTCCGGGGGACAGTGGGCGGTTGGCTACACCTTC.

V usage is TRBV5-6 and J usage is TRBJ1-6; tentatively, D is TRBD1 (6 bases). Germline lookup yields CDR1 SGHDT and CDR2 YYEEEE. V was shortened by 2 bases and J by 0 bases, with 12 bases between the two germline ends. The CDR3 has 17 residues. For the CDR3, the DNA is TGTGCCAGCAGCTTCTCGACAGGTAGCTCCTATAATTCACCCCTCCACTTT. The encoded protein is CASSFSTGSSYNSPLHF.

V is TRBV4-3 and J is TRBJ1-2; TRBD1 matches at 8 bases. Germline values: CDR1 LGHNA, CDR2 YSLEER. With 3 bases clipped from V and 7 bases from J, the junction kept 7 bases outside the gene matches. The CDR3 totals 14 residues. This chain's CDR3 is CASSQATGGSGYTF. CDR3 coding DNA: TGCGCCAGCAGCCAGGCAACAGGGGGGAGTGGCTACACCTTC.

V and J are TRBV29-1 and TRBJ2-3; unclear D gene. The CDR3 consists of 13 residues. V lost 3 bases and J 2 bases, leaving 9 bases between the germline ends. Germline V gene data show CDR1 as SQVTM and CDR2 as ANQGSEA. The CDR3 nucleotides read TGCAGCGTTGAGGGCCAGTCCACAGATACGCAGTATTTT. Protein product: CSVEGQSTDTQYF.

J is TRBJ1-4 and V is TRBV7-8; 7 bases line up with TRBD1. The CDR3 sequence is 14 residues long. V trimming: 5 bases; J trimming: 6 bases; junction bases outside the gene matches: 6. Germline V gene sequence: CDR1 SGHVS, CDR2 FQNEAQ. CDR3 sequence: CASSPRQGHEKLFF. The CDR3 nucleotides are TGTGCCAGCAGCCCGAGACAGGGTCATGAAAAACTGTTTTTT.

The chain links TRBV11-2 to TRBJ1-1; possibly TRBD1 for D (5 bases). With 5 bases removed from V and 4 bases from J, the gap between germline ends came to 17 bases. CDR1 and CDR2 from the germline V gene are SGHAT and FQNNGV. This CDR3 spans 15 amino acids. This CDR3 reads CASSSPRGDFTEAFF. The CDR3 DNA reads TGTGCCAGCAGCAGTCCAAGAGGGGATTTCACTGAAGCTTTCTTT.

The chain is built from TRBV9 and TRBJ1-1, with D possibly being TRBD1 (6 bases). The V gene's germline CDR1 is SGDLS and CDR2 YYNGEE. V dropped 5 bases and J dropped 4 bases, with 18 bases sitting between them. The CDR3 consists of 15 residues. The CDR3 DNA sequence: TGTGCCAGCAGTCCATTTTTAGGGGGGGTCACTGAAGCTTTCTTT. This translates into CASSPFLGGVTEAFF. The variable domain in full, completed from reference TRBV9 and TRBJ1-1, reads DSGVTQTPKHLITATGQRVTLRCSPRSGDLSVYWYQQSLDQGLQFLIQYYNGEERAKGNILERFSAQQFPDLHSELNLSSLELGDSALYFCASSPFLGGVTEAFFGQGTRLTVV.

This clone has a single count. V is TRBV7-2 and J is TRBJ2-7, with 7 bases fitting TRBD1. This CDR3 spans 12 amino acids. J lost 3 bases, V lost 6 bases, and 2 bases had no gene match. Germline V gives CDR1 SGHTA, CDR2 FQGNSA. Here the CDR3 reads CASRGTVYEQYF. CDR3 DNA sequence: TGTGCCAGCAGGGGGACAGTCTACGAGCAGTACTTC.